This is a list of T cell receptor beta chains from one sample in a study of cytomegalovirus exposure and HLA in healthy donors. Repertoires were generated with immunoSEQ multiplex PCR, while TCRdb's copy carries only in-frame clones and drops some. Among roughly 140,000 clones listed, about 79% were seen once. Sequencing was carried out using PBMCs. These TCRs come from a woman aged 25-40 years in good health and CMV-seronegative. Both conserved end residues are part of each CDR3. A D gene is named only where the DNA matches it firmly. Not every row has a clone size; where given, it reads once, few, many or a size class.

TRBV6-5	TRBJ1-1	TRBD1	NA	CASGSTQGARTEAFF	TGTGCCAGCGGGTCAACCCAGGGGGCGCGAACTGAAGCTTTCTTT
TRBV18	TRBJ2-7	TRBD1	once	CASSPSDRASEQYF	TGTGCCAGCTCACCCTCGGACAGGGCCAGCGAGCAGTACTTC
TRBV5-5	TRBJ1-1	TRBD1	NA	CASMTRGATDTEAFF	TGTGCCAGCATGACCAGGGGGGCGACGGACACTGAAGCTTTCTTT
TRBV7-9	TRBJ1-2	TRBD1	NA	CASSLERAGGVYGYTF	TGTGCCAGCAGCTTAGAGAGGGCAGGGGGAGTCTATGGCTACACCTTC
TRBV7-3	TRBJ1-1	NA	NA	CASSLGGDNTEAFF	TGTGCCAGCAGCTTAGGAGGGGATAACACTGAAGCTTTCTTT
TRBV27	TRBJ1-1	NA	NA	CASSLGGVGGTEAFF	TGTGCCAGCAGTTTAGGGGGGGTCGGGGGCACTGAAGCTTTCTTT
TRBV5-1	TRBJ2-7	NA	NA	CASSHQADRGYEQYF	TGCGCCAGCAGCCATCAGGCCGACCGGGGGTACGAGCAGTACTTC
TRBV11-2	TRBJ1-1	NA	few	CASSLKRNTEAFF	TGTGCCAGCAGCTTAAAGAGGAACACTGAAGCTTTCTTT
TRBV9	TRBJ2-3	TRBD2	NA	CASTVDSGGGSDTQYF	TGTGCCAGCACCGTGGATAGCGGGGGGGGATCAGATACGCAGTATTTT
TRBV9	TRBJ2-1	TRBD2	NA	CASSPTAGGGDEQFF	TGTGCCAGCAGCCCCACAGCGGGGGGGGGCGATGAGCAGTTCTTC
TRBV19	TRBJ2-2	NA	NA	CASSIRRNTGELFF	TGTGCCAGTAGTATCCGGAGGAACACCGGGGAGCTGTTTTTT
TRBV19	TRBJ2-3	TRBD2	NA	CASSIGASGADTQYF	TGTGCCAGTAGTATAGGGGCTAGCGGGGCAGATACGCAGTATTTT
TRBV4-1	TRBJ2-1	TRBD2	NA	CASSQEGAGSPNEQFF	TGCGCCAGCAGCCAAGAAGGAGCGGGGTCTCCCAATGAGCAGTTCTTC
TRBV28	TRBJ1-1	NA	NA	CASSFLSDTEAFF	TGTGCCAGCAGTTTTTTGTCAGACACTGAAGCTTTCTTT
TRBV5-6	TRBJ1-3	NA	NA	CASSLGLGNTIYF	TGTGCCAGCAGCCTAGGTCTTGGAAACACCATATATTTT
TRBV5-4	TRBJ2-7	TRBD1	NA	CASSKPPPGQGDEQYF	TGTGCCAGCAGCAAACCGCCCCCGGGACAGGGGGACGAGCAGTACTTC
TRBV25-1	TRBJ2-7	TRBD1	NA	CASSDRRGPFNEQYF	TGTGCCAGCAGTGATAGAAGGGGGCCTTTCAACGAGCAGTACTTC
TRBV13	TRBJ1-2	NA	NA	CASSTTGGNYGYTF	TGTGCCAGCAGCACGACAGGAGGAAACTATGGCTACACCTTC
TRBV5-4	TRBJ1-2	NA	NA	CASRPSEGVYGYTF	TGTGCCAGCAGGCCCTCGGAGGGAGTCTATGGCTACACCTTC
TRBV10-3	TRBJ2-7	NA	NA	CAISEASYEQYF	TGTGCCATCAGTGAGGCGTCCTACGAGCAGTACTTC
TRBV6-5	TRBJ1-2	TRBD1	NA	CASSQDRGRGYTF	TGTGCCAGCAGCCAGGACAGGGGCCGTGGCTACACCTTC
TRBV27	TRBJ1-2	NA	few	CASSPAGRKDYGYTF	TGTGCCAGCAGTCCAGCGGGACGGAAGGACTATGGCTACACCTTC
TRBV7-7	TRBJ1-3	NA	NA	CASSLAATSGNTIYF	TGTGCTAGCAGCTTAGCAGCAACCTCTGGAAACACCATATATTTT
TRBV7-9	TRBJ1-1	NA	NA	CASSFPGTEAFF	TGTGCCAGCAGCTTCCCCGGGACTGAAGCTTTCTTT
TRBV9	TRBJ1-6	NA	NA	CASSVEDSSYNSPLHF	TGTGCCAGCAGCGTAGAAGACAGCTCCTATAATTCACCCCTCCACTTT
TRBV6-5	TRBJ1-4	TRBD1	NA	CASSFDRGNEKLFF	TGTGCCAGCAGCTTCGACAGGGGCAATGAAAAACTGTTTTTT
TRBV5-5	TRBJ1-6	TRBD1	NA	CASLGQGNSPLHF	TGTGCCAGCTTAGGACAGGGGAATTCACCCCTCCACTTT
TRBV5-6	TRBJ1-2	NA	NA	CASSHQYYGYTF	TGTGCCAGCAGCCACCAGTACTATGGCTACACCTTC
TRBV7-9	TRBJ2-5	NA	once	CASSPLGGGTKETQYF	TGTGCCAGCAGCCCTCTCGGCGGAGGGACCAAAGAGACCCAGTACTTC
TRBV7-9	TRBJ1-2	TRBD1	NA	CASSLDRQGANYGYTF	TGTGCCAGCAGCTTAGACAGACAGGGGGCAAACTATGGCTACACCTTC
TRBV21-1	TRBJ2-5	NA	NA	CASSKGGTQYF	TGTGCCAGCAGCAAGGGGGGGACCCAGTACTTC
TRBV6-1	TRBJ1-2	NA	NA	CASSEIGGGYGYTF	TGTGCCAGCAGTGAAATAGGGGGTGGGTATGGCTACACCTTC
TRBV7-9	TRBJ2-4	TRBD2	NA	CASSRSGGGNIQYF	TGTGCCAGCAGCCGCAGCGGGGGAGGAAACATTCAGTACTTC
TRBV5-1	TRBJ2-7	TRBD2	few	CASSAPGGGRSYEQYF	TGCGCCAGCAGCGCCCCTGGCGGGGGGCGCTCCTACGAGCAGTACTTC
TRBV29-1	TRBJ2-5	NA	NA	CSVEDSGEPYQETQYF	TGCAGCGTTGAAGATTCCGGGGAGCCCTACCAAGAGACCCAGTACTTC
TRBV6-5	TRBJ1-1	NA	NA	CASRPTVMNTEAFF	TGTGCCAGCAGACCGACAGTTATGAACACTGAAGCTTTCTTT
TRBV13	TRBJ1-1	TRBD1	NA	CASSLVRGPAFF	TGTGCCAGCAGCTTAGTCAGGGGGCCGGCTTTCTTT
TRBV10-1	TRBJ2-7	TRBD1	NA	CASSRTGSYEQYF	TGCGCCAGCAGCCGGACAGGGTCCTACGAGCAGTACTTC
TRBV6-4	TRBJ2-1	NA	NA	CASSQGGSYNEQFF	TGTGCCAGCAGTCAGGGGGGTTCCTACAATGAGCAGTTCTTC